These 2 T cell receptor beta chains share one sample of origin, sequenced in a study of blood T cell dynamics during melanoma immunotherapy. Time point denoted: week 3, after first cycle of checkpoint inhibitor. Here immunoSEQ multiplex PCR was the method, and the copy in TCRdb shows in-frame clones only, minus some. The table records about 28,000 clones, approximately 80% of them present only once. Sequenced here: blood, sampled from a patient treated with checkpoint blockade. These receptors were collected from a human donor with melanoma.

The chain links TRBV5-4 to TRBJ2-3; 8 positions match TRBD2. V was pared by 2 bases and J by 1 base, with 0 bases of the junction left unmatched. Germline CDR1 reads SGHNT; CDR2 reads YYREEE (reference sequence). The CDR3 is made up of 14 amino acids. The CDR3 protein is CASSFGGGTDTQYF. The CDR3 bases are TGTGCCAGCAGCTTCGGGGGGGGCACAGATACGCAGTATTTT.

The chain is built from TRBV5-6 and TRBJ2-2; D is undetermined. The CDR3 sequence is 15 residues long. V was pared by 1 base and J by 0 bases, with 7 bases between. Germline CDR1 SGHDT, CDR2 YYEEEE. The CDR3 nucleotides are TGTGCCAGCAGCTTGTATGCTACGAACACCGGGGAGCTGTTTTTT. Its translation: CASSLYATNTGELFF.